This T cell receptor (beta chain) was profiled in a study of T cell responses to AZD1222 COVID-19 vaccine. Using immunoSEQ multiplex PCR, the repertoire was profiled, and TCRdb retains in-frame clones only, with some absent. Of some 110,000 clones listed, 86% were seen once; the top ten hold approximately 15%. A word on this clone: Its antigen remains unidentified.

Study findings and constraints: Following two doses of AZD1222, Spike-specific TCR breadth and depth rose.

V was pared by 0 bases and J by 0 bases, with 6 bases between. From germline, CDR1 is SGHNT and CDR2 YYREEE (reference sequence). The CDR3 totals 14 residues. The source was peripheral blood, collected 28 days after the second AZD1222 dose. This clonotype was sampled from an adult who received the AZD1222 COVID-19 vaccine. This chain uses TRBV5-4 with TRBJ1-1; D is undetermined. CDR3 sequence: CASSLARMNTEAFF. In nucleotides, the CDR3 is TGTGCCAGCAGCTTGGCTCGGATGAACACTGAAGCTTTCTTT.